The 30 T cell receptor beta chains below all came from one sample that was sequenced in a study of cytotoxic CD8 clonotypes in ibrutinib-treated CLL. The method was immunoSEQ multiplex PCR; TCRdb's version includes in-frame clones alone and lacks a portion of them. This sample yields approximately 330,000 clones, of which almost 80% are seen a single time; roughly 7% belongs to the top ten. The sample here was PBMCs, taken before ibrutinib treatment. The origin of the receptors is a human donor with chronic lymphocytic leukemia.

The J gene is TRBJ2-7, the V gene TRBV6-5; 15 nucleotides agree with TRBD2. Per the germline V gene, CDR1 is MNHEY and CDR2 is SVGAGI. This CDR3 is built from 16 residues. V shed 2 bases and J 4 bases; nucleotides not matched to a gene: 3. The CDR3 DNA is TGTGCCAGCAGTTACGGCGGGACTAGCGGGAGGTACGAGCAGTACTTC. Its protein is CASSYGGTSGRYEQYF.

This chain connects TRBV19 to TRBJ1-5; maybe TRBD1 (5 bases). The CDR3 length is 16 residues. Germline V gene sequence: CDR1 LNHDA, CDR2 SQIVND (reference sequence). V was pared by 3 bases and J by 5 bases, with 17 bases between. This CDR3 is CASSIPSGGEYQPQHF. The CDR3 DNA is TGTGCCAGTAGTATTCCTTCAGGAGGGGAGTATCAGCCCCAGCATTTT.

This chain uses TRBV27 with TRBJ1-2; tentative D call: TRBD1 (6 bases). The V gene lost 0 bases and the J gene lost 4 bases, with 18 bases spanning the gap. The CDR3 consists of 17 residues. The germline CDR1 and CDR2 sequences are MNHEY and SMNVEV (reference sequence). CDR3 in amino acids: CASSLSVVGGTFYGYTF. The DNA for the CDR3 is TGTGCCAGCAGTTTATCAGTCGTGGGGGGCACATTCTATGGCTACACCTTC.

This chain uses TRBV4-2 with TRBJ1-4, with 10 positions matching TRBD1. The germline gives CDR1 LGHNA, CDR2 YNFKEQ. The CDR3 is made up of 15 amino acids. V lost 1 base to trimming and J lost 7 bases; unmatched junction nucleotides: 3. The CDR3: CASSQVGTGVEKLFF. The CDR3 DNA sequence: TGTGCCAGCAGCCAAGTCGGGACAGGGGTTGAAAAACTGTTTTTT.

This chain uses TRBV9 with TRBJ2-7, with D perhaps being TRBD1 or TRBD2 (5 bases each). V was cut by 4 bases and J by 0 bases, with 17 bases left in between. The CDR3 is 16 amino acids. From germline, CDR1 is SGDLS and CDR2 YYNGEE. The CDR3 protein is CASSPELGVSSYEQYF. The CDR3, as DNA: TGTGCCAGCAGCCCCGAGCTGGGGGTATCCTCCTACGAGCAGTACTTC.

This chain connects TRBV11-2 to TRBJ2-3; D gene unclear. This CDR3 is built from 13 residues. V lost 1 base to trimming and J lost 6 bases, with 8 bases between them. From germline, CDR1 is SGHAT and CDR2 FQNNGV. The CDR3 sequence is CASSLGYGDTQYF. In DNA, the CDR3 is TGTGCCAGCAGCTTAGGATATGGGGATACGCAGTATTTT. The complete variable domain, with remaining parts taken from reference TRBV11-2 and TRBJ2-3, reads EAGVAQSPRYKIIEKRQSVAFWCNPISGHATLYWYQQILGQGPKLLIQFQNNGVVDDSQLPKDRFSAERLKGVDSTLKIQPAKLEDSAVYLCASSLGYGDTQYFGPGTRLTVL.

J is TRBJ2-7 and V is TRBV7-2; possible D gene TRBD1, 6 bases. Trimming stripped 4 bases from V and 3 bases from J, with 16 bases between. Germline CDR1 reads SGHTA; CDR2 reads FQGNSA. The CDR3 consists of 15 residues. This chain's CDR3 is CASSSQGFGVYEQYF. CDR3 nucleotides: TGTGCCAGCAGCTCACAGGGTTTTGGGGTCTACGAGCAGTACTTC. The whole variable domain, filled in from reference TRBV7-2 and TRBJ2-7, reads GAGVSQSPSNKVTEKGKDVELRCDPISGHTALYWYRQSLGQGLEFLIYFQGNSAPDKSGLPSDRFSAERTGGSVSTLTIQRTQQEDSAVYLCASSSQGFGVYEQYFGPGTRLTVT.

The V gene is TRBV15, the J gene TRBJ1-4, with a tentative D call TRBD1 (6 bases). The CDR3 length is 14 residues. The V gene lost 5 bases and the J gene lost 7 bases, with 14 bases spanning the gap. From germline, CDR1 is LNHNV and CDR2 YYDKDF (reference sequence). CDR3 region: CATSLGGLGEKLFF. The CDR3 nucleotides read TGTGCCACCAGCCTTGGGGGGCTTGGTGAAAAACTGTTTTTT. Full variable domain (missing parts from reference TRBV15 and TRBJ1-4): DAMVIQNPRYQVTQFGKPVTLSCSQTLNHNVMYWYQQKSSQAPKLLFHYYDKDFNNEADTPDNFQSRRPNTSFCFLDIRSPGLGDTAMYLCATSLGGLGEKLFFGSGTQLSVL.

The chain uses TRBV29-1 and TRBJ2-3, with TRBD1 identical over 9 bases. Germline V gene sequence: CDR1 SQVTM, CDR2 ANQGSEA. This CDR3 contains 13 residues. The junction had 6 bases not matched to a gene; V was cut back by 7 bases and J by 4 bases. The CDR3 DNA reads as TGCAGCGACGGACAGGGGAGCCCAGATACGCAGTATTTT. This sequence encodes CSDGQGSPDTQYF.

The chain has TRBV9 and TRBJ2-1; 7 bases map to TRBD2. V shed 0 bases and J 0 bases; nucleotides not matched to a gene: 9. Germline lookup yields CDR1 SGDLS and CDR2 YYNGEE. The CDR3 is 18 residues long. Written as DNA, the CDR3 is TGTGCCAGCAGCGTAGCCGACCTAGCGGAAAGCTCCTACAATGAGCAGTTCTTC. Amino acid sequence: CASSVADLAESSYNEQFF.

V is TRBV15 and J is TRBJ2-2; D might be TRBD2 (5 bases). CDR1 LNHNV and CDR2 YYDKDF come from the germline V gene (reference sequence). The length of the CDR3 is 17 residues. With 3 bases removed from V and 0 bases from J, the gap between germline ends came to 14 bases. The CDR3 sequence: CATSSPIWGANTGELFF. CDR3 sequence (DNA): TGTGCCACCAGCAGCCCGATCTGGGGAGCGAACACCGGGGAGCTGTTTTTT.

V gene TRBV28 combines with J gene TRBJ2-2; tentatively, D is TRBD2 (6 bases). Trimming pared 5 bases from V and 9 bases from J, leaving 22 bases between. The V gene's germline CDR1 is MDHEN and CDR2 SYDVKM. The CDR3 consists of 16 residues. In DNA, the CDR3 is TGTGCCAGCAGTATAAAAAGAGCCCTAGCGTCACGGGAGCTGTTTTTT. This codes for CASSIKRALASRELFF.

The chain links TRBV7-9 to TRBJ2-1; 11 bases fit TRBD2. This CDR3 spans 17 amino acids. The ends lost 5 bases at V and 1 base at J; junction bases unmatched: 7. Germline values: CDR1 SEHNR, CDR2 FQNEAQ (reference sequence). The CDR3 here is CASSHGLAGVSYNEQFF. For the CDR3, the DNA is TGTGCCAGCAGCCACGGACTAGCGGGCGTTTCCTACAATGAGCAGTTCTTC.

V gene TRBV6-1 combines with J gene TRBJ2-7; D may be TRBD2 (5 bases). The CDR3 totals 13 residues. The germline gives CDR1 MNHNS, CDR2 SASEGT. V dropped 6 bases and J dropped 3 bases, with 12 bases sitting between them. The CDR3 region has the DNA TGTGCCAGCAGCTCCGGGAACCTCTACGAGCAGTACTTC. Amino acids: CASSSGNLYEQYF.

V is TRBV15 and J is TRBJ2-3, with D unresolved. This CDR3 comprises 13 residues. V lost 1 base and J lost 6, with 8 bases in between. Germline values: CDR1 LNHNV, CDR2 YYDKDF (reference sequence). The CDR3 DNA follows: TGTGCCACCAGCAGAGTCGGAGAGGATACGCAGTATTTT. Its translation: CATSRVGEDTQYF.

This clone was seen just once. The chain recombines TRBV7-2 with TRBJ2-3; D not resolved. In germline, CDR1 is SGHTA, CDR2 FQGNSA. This CDR3 region has 13 residues. Trimming took off 7 bases at V and 10 bases at J, with 18 bases between the two ends. The CDR3 region is CASTLGSMGSQYF. CDR3 coding DNA: TGTGCCAGCACCCTAGGTAGTATGGGGTCGCAGTATTTT.

The chain combines TRBV5-1 with TRBJ1-1; 8 bases match TRBD1. CDR1 is SGHRS and CDR2 is YFSETQ in the germline V gene. After removal of 3 bases from V and 2 bases from J, the junction contained 3 bases not matched to a gene. The CDR3 consists of 14 residues. Here the CDR3 DNA reads TGCGCCAGCAGCTGGCAGGGGGCCAACACTGAAGCTTTCTTT. Amino acid sequence: CASSWQGANTEAFF. The variable domain in full, with the rest retrieved from reference TRBV5-1 and TRBJ1-1, is KAGVTQTPRYLIKTRGQQVTLSCSPISGHRSVSWYQQTPGQGLQFLFEYFSETQRNKGNFPGRFSGRQFSNSRSEMNVSTLELGDSALYLCASSWQGANTEAFFGQGTRLTVV.

This chain uses TRBV9 with TRBJ2-7; tentative D call: TRBD1 (6 bases). V was trimmed by 0 bases and J by 0 bases, leaving 13 bases between them. CDR1 is SGDLS, CDR2 YYNGEE, per germline. This CDR3 has 16 residues. CDR3 coding DNA: TGTGCCAGCAGCGTAGCGCAGGGGAAGGGCTCCTACGAGCAGTACTTC. This encodes CASSVAQGKGSYEQYF.

The V and J genes are TRBV7-3 and TRBJ2-7; perhaps D is TRBD1 or TRBD2 (5 bases each). V was pared by 4 bases and J by 3 bases, with 13 bases between. Germline V gives CDR1 SGHTA, CDR2 FQGTGA. The CDR3 runs to 14 residues. CDR3 sequence: CASSSNGDGYEQYF. CDR3 DNA sequence: TGTGCCAGCAGCTCTAACGGGGACGGCTACGAGCAGTACTTC.

The rearrangement uses TRBV9 and TRBJ1-4; possibly TRBD1 for D (5 bases). The germline V gene encodes CDR1 SGDLS and CDR2 YYNGEE. This CDR3 contains 10 residues. Trimming stripped 7 bases from V and 8 bases from J, with 6 bases between. The CDR3 sequence: CASGDEKLFF. For the CDR3, the DNA is TGTGCCAGCGGGGACGAAAAACTGTTTTTT. Variable domain in full (rest from reference TRBV9 and TRBJ1-4): DSGVTQTPKHLITATGQRVTLRCSPRSGDLSVYWYQQSLDQGLQFLIQYYNGEERAKGNILERFSAQQFPDLHSELNLSSLELGDSALYFCASGDEKLFFGSGTQLSVL.

This chain connects TRBV9 to TRBJ2-7, with 10 bases aligning to TRBD1. The germline gives CDR1 SGDLS, CDR2 YYNGEE. The length of the CDR3 is 16 residues. Germline trimming cut 4 bases from V and 1 base from J; bases unmatched to any gene: 8. DNA of the CDR3: TGTGCCAGCAGCCCAATTCCGGGACAGGGGTCCTACGAGCAGTACTTC. This codes for CASSPIPGQGSYEQYF.

The chain is built from TRBV15 and TRBJ1-1, with D uncertain. V lost 2 bases, J lost 4 bases, and 8 bases lay in between. Germline loops: CDR1 LNHNV, CDR2 YYDKDF (reference sequence). This CDR3 comprises 13 residues. The CDR3 region has the DNA TGTGCCACCAGCAGAAGGGTGGGCACTGAAGCTTTCTTT. It specifies CATSRRVGTEAFF.

This clone showed up just once. The V and J genes are TRBV2 and TRBJ1-5; D not resolved. Germline loops: CDR1 SNHLY, CDR2 FYNNEI. The CDR3 runs to 12 residues. Trimming left V 6 bases short and J 1 base short, with 4 bases between. The CDR3 loop reads CASSQSNQPQHF. The CDR3 DNA sequence: TGTGCCAGCAGCCAGAGCAATCAGCCCCAGCATTTT.

The V gene is TRBV30, the J gene TRBJ2-1; D not certain. Germline CDR1 reads GTSNPN; CDR2 reads SVGIG (reference sequence). The CDR3 spans 14 residues. The germline V and J ends were trimmed by 4 bases and 0 bases, with 10 bases remaining between them. The CDR3 reads CAWTIVGSYNEQFF. The CDR3, as DNA: TGTGCCTGGACCATTGTAGGCTCCTACAATGAGCAGTTCTTC.

This rearrangement joins TRBV13 to TRBJ2-7; D not certain. V lost 5 bases and J lost 0, with 5 bases in between. The length of the CDR3 is 12 residues. CDR1 and CDR2 from the germline V gene are PRHDT and FYEKMQ (reference sequence). The CDR3 nucleotides are TGTGCCAGCAGCATAGACTCCTACGAGCAGTACTTC. Protein product: CASSIDSYEQYF.

This clone was observed once. This chain connects TRBV7-2 to TRBJ2-3, with D unclear. The V gene's germline CDR1 is SGHTA and CDR2 FQGNSA. The length of the CDR3 is 13 residues. Trimming took 7 bases from V and 4 from J, leaving 12 bases between them. CDR3 protein: CASTLRLADTQYF. DNA for the CDR3: TGTGCCAGCACCCTACGGCTGGCAGATACGCAGTATTTT.

CDR3: CASGRTTYEQYF. The CDR3 nucleotides are TGTGCCAGCGGGAGAACCACCTACGAGCAGTACTTC. V and J are TRBV6-5 and TRBJ2-7, with D possibly TRBD2 on 5 matching bases. This CDR3 is built from 12 residues. The germline V gene has CDR1 MNHEY and CDR2 SVGAGI. V shed 8 bases and J shed 2 bases, with 10 bases lying between them.

The gene calls are TRBV12-5 and TRBJ2-1, with a possible D match to TRBD2 (5 bases). The CDR3 covers 13 residues. The V gene lost 5 bases and the J gene lost 6 bases, with 11 bases spanning the gap. Germline V gives CDR1 LGHNT, CDR2 FRNRAP. Written as DNA, the CDR3 is TGTGCTAGTGGTCCAGTCCGGGGCAATGAGCAGTTCTTC. It translates to CASGPVRGNEQFF.

The V gene is TRBV7-9, the J gene TRBJ2-7, with 8 bases aligning to TRBD2. The V and J ends lost 5 bases and 4 bases, in that order; junction bases with no gene match: 10. Germline CDR1 reads SEHNR; CDR2 reads FQNEAQ (reference sequence). The CDR3 extends over 15 amino acids. The DNA for the CDR3 is TGTGCCAGCAGCCAAAGAGCGGGAGCGCTTTACGAGCAGTACTTC. Translating gives CASSQRAGALYEQYF.

This sequence joins TRBV27 and TRBJ1-2; 8 nucleotides line up with TRBD1. This CDR3 has 16 amino acids. The germline V gene has CDR1 MNHEY and CDR2 SMNVEV (reference sequence). The junction had 6 bases not matched to a gene; V was cut back by 0 bases and J by 3 bases. The CDR3 DNA is TGTGCCAGCAGTTTATCGTCCCAGGGGGCTTACTATGGCTACACCTTC. Amino acid sequence: CASSLSSQGAYYGYTF.